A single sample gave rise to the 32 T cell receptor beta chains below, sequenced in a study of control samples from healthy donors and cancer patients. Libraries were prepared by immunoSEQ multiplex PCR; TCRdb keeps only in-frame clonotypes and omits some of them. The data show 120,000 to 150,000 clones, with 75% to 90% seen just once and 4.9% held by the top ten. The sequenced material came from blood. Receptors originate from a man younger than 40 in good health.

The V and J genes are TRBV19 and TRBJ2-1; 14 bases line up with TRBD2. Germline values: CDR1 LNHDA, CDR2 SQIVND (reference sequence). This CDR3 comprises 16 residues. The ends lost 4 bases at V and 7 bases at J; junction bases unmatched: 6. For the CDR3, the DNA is TGTGCCAGTAGTAATACCAGGACTAGCGGGAGGAATGAGCAGTTCTTC. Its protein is CASSNTRTSGRNEQFF.

CDR3 residues: CASSRDSYQPQHF. The CDR3 DNA follows: TGTGCCAGCAGCAGGGACAGTTATCAGCCCCAGCATTTT. The rearrangement links TRBV6-4 to TRBJ1-5; 7 bases are shared with TRBD1. The length of the CDR3 is 13 residues. V dropped 6 bases and J dropped 5; count of bases not matched to a gene: 4. CDR1 and CDR2 from the germline V gene are MRHNA and SNTAGT.

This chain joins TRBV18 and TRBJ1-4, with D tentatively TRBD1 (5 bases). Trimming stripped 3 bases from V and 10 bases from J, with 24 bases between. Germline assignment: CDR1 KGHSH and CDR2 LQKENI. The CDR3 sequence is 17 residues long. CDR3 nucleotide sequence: TGTGCCAGCTCACCCTCGAACCCGGGGGGGTATTTTGGAAAACTGTTTTTT. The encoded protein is CASSPSNPGGYFGKLFF.

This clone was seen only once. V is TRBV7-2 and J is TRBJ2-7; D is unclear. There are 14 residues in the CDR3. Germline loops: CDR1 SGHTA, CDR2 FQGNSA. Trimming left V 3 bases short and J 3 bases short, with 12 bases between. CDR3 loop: CASSFGGGSYEQYF. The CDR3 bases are TGTGCCAGCAGCTTCGGTGGCGGCAGCTACGAGCAGTACTTC.

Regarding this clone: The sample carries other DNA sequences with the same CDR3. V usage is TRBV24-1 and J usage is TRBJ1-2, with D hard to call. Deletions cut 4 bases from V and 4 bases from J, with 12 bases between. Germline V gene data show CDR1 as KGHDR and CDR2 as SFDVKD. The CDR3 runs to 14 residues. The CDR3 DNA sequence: TGTGCCACCAGTGACCGACGGCGGGGCTATGGCTACACCTTC. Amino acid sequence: CATSDRRRGYGYTF.

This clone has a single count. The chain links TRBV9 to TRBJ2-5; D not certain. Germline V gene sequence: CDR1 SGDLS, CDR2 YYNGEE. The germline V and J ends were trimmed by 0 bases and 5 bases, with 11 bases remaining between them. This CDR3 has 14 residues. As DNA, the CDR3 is TGTGCCAGCAGCGTAGGGCCCCTTCGGGAGACCCAGTACTTC. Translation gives CASSVGPLRETQYF. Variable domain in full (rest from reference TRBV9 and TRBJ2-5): DSGVTQTPKHLITATGQRVTLRCSPRSGDLSVYWYQQSLDQGLQFLIQYYNGEERAKGNILERFSAQQFPDLHSELNLSSLELGDSALYFCASSVGPLRETQYFGPGTRLLVL.

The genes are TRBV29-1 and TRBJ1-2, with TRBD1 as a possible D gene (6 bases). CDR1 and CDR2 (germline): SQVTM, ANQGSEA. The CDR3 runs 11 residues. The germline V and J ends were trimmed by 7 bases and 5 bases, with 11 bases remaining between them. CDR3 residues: CSAEQGYGYTF. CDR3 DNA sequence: TGCAGCGCAGAACAGGGTTATGGCTACACCTTC.

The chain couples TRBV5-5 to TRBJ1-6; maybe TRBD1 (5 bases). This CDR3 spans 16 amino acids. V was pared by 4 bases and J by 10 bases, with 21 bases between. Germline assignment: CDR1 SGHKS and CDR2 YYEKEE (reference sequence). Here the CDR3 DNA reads TGTGCCAGCAGCAAAAGACCACAGGATTACGTCTCACCCCTCCACTTT. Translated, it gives CASSKRPQDYVSPLHF.

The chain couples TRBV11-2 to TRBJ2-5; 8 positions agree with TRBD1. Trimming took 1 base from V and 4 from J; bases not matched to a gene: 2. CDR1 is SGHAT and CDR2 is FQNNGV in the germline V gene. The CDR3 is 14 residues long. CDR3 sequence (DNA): TGTGCCAGCAGCTTAGCAGGGGGCCTAGAGACCCAGTACTTC. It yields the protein CASSLAGGLETQYF.

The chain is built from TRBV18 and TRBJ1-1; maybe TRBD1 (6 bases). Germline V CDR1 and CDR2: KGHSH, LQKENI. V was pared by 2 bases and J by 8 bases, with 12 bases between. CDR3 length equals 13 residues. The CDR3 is CASSPTGGMEAFF. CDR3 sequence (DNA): TGTGCCAGCTCACCAACCGGGGGCATGGAAGCTTTCTTT.

CDR3 bases: TGTGCCAGCAGCTTAGGGGGGAGTAGCGGAGTCTACGAGCAGTACTTC. Translated: CASSLGGSSGVYEQYF. The V call is TRBV7-6, the J call TRBJ2-7; weak D call: TRBD2 (6 bases). The CDR3 sequence is 16 residues long. Trimming took off 1 base at V and 3 bases at J, with 16 bases between the two ends. The germline CDR1 and CDR2 sequences are SGHVS and FNYEAQ.

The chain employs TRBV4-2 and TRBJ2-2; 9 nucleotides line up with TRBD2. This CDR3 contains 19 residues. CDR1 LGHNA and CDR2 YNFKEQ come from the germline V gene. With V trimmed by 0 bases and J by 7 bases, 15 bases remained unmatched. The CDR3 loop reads CASSQDTTGTSIMFGELFF. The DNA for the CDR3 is TGTGCCAGCAGCCAAGATACTACCGGGACTAGCATAATGTTCGGGGAGCTGTTTTTT.

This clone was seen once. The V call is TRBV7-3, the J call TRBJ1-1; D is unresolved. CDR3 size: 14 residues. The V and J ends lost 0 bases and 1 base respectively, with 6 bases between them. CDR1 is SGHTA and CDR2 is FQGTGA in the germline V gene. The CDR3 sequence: CASSLTGRNTEAFF. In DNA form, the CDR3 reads TGTGCCAGCAGCTTAACGGGCAGGAACACTGAAGCTTTCTTT.

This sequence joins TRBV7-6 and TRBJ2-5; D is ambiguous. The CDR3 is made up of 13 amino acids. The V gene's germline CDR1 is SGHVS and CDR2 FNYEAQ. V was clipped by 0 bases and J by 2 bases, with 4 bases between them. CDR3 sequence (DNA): TGTGCCAGCAGCTTAGCCAGGCAAGAGACCCAGTACTTC. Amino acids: CASSLARQETQYF. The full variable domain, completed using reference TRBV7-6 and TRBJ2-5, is GAGVSQSPRYKVTKRGQDVALRCDPISGHVSLYWYRQALGQGPEFLTYFNYEAQQDKSGLPNDRFSAERPEGSISTLTIQRTEQRDSAMYRCASSLARQETQYFGPGTRLLVL.

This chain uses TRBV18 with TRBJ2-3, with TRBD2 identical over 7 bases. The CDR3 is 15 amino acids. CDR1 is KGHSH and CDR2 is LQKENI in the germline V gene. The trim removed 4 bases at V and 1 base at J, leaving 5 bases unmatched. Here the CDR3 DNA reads TGTGCCAGCTCACTTGGACTAGACGGCACAGATACGCAGTATTTT. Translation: CASSLGLDGTDTQYF.

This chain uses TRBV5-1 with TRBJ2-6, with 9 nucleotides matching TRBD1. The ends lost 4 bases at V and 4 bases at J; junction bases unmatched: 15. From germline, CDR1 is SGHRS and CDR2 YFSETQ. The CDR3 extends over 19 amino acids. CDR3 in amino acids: CASSIQPGQGTVGANVLTF. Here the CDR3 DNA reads TGCGCCAGCAGCATTCAACCGGGACAGGGCACCGTGGGGGCCAACGTCCTGACTTTC.

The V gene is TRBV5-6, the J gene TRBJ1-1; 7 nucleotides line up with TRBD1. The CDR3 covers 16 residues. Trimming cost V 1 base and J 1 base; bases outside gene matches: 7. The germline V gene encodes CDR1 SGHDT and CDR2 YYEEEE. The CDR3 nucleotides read TGTGCCAGCAGCTTGCTGGAGACAGGGAGGAACACTGAAGCTTTCTTT. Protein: CASSLLETGRNTEAFF.

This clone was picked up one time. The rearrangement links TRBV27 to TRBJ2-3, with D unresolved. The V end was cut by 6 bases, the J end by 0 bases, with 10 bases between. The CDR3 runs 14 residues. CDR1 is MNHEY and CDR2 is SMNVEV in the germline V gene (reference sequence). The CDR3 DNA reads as TGTGCCAGCAGCCCGGCAACTAGCACAGATACGCAGTATTTT. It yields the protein CASSPATSTDTQYF.

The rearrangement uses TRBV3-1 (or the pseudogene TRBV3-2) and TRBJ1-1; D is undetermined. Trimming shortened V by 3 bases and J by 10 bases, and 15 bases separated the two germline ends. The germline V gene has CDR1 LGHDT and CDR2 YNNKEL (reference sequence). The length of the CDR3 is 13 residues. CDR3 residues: CASSHNKKGVAFF. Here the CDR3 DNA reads TGTGCCAGCAGCCATAACAAAAAAGGCGTAGCTTTCTTT.

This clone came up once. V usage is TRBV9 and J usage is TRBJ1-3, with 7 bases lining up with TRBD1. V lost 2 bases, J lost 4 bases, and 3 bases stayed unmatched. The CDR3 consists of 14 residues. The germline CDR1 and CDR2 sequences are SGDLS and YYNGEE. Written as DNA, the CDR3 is TGTGCCAGCAGCGTCACAGGGGCCGGAAACACCATATATTTT. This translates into CASSVTGAGNTIYF. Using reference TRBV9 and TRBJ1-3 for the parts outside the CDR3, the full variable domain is DSGVTQTPKHLITATGQRVTLRCSPRSGDLSVYWYQQSLDQGLQFLIQYYNGEERAKGNILERFSAQQFPDLHSELNLSSLELGDSALYFCASSVTGAGNTIYFGEGSWLTVV.

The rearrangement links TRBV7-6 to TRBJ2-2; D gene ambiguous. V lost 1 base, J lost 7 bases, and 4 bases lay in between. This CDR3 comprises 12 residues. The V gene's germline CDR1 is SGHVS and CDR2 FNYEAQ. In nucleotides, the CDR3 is TGTGCCAGCAGCTTAGTTGGCGGGGAGCTGTTTTTT. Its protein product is CASSLVGGELFF.

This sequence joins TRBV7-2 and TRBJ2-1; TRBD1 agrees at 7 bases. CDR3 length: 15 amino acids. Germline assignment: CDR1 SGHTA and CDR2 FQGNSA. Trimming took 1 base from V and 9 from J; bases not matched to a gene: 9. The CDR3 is CASSLGERGQGEQFF. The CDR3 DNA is TGTGCCAGCAGCTTAGGTGAGAGGGGGCAGGGTGAGCAGTTCTTC.

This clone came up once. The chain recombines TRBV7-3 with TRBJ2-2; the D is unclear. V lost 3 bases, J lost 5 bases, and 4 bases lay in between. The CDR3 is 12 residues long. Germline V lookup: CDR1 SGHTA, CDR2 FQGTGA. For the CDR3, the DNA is TGTGCCAGCAGCTTGGGTACCGGGGAGCTGTTTTTT. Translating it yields CASSLGTGELFF.

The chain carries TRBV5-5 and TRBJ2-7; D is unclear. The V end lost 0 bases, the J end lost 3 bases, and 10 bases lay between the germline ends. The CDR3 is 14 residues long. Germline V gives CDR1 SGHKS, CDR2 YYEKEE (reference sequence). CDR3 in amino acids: CASSLAGGNYEQYF. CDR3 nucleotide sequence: TGTGCCAGCAGCTTGGCAGGCGGAAACTACGAGCAGTACTTC.

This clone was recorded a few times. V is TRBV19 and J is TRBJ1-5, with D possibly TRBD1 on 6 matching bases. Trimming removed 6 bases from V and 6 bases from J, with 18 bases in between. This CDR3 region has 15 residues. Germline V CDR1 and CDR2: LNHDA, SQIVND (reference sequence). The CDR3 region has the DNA TGTGCCAGTAGCCGTAGGGGGGGGAGGGCTCAGCCCCAGCATTTT. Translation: CASSRRGGRAQPQHF.

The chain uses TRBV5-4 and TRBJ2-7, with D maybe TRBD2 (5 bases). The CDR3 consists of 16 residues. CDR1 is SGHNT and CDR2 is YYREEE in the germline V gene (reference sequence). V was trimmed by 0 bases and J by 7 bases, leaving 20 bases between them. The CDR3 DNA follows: TGTGCCAGCAGCTTGGAAGGCCCGTCTAGCTCTAGGGAGCAGTACTTC. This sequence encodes CASSLEGPSSSREQYF. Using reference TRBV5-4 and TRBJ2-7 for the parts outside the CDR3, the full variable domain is ETGVTQSPTHLIKTRGQQVTLRCSSQSGHNTVSWYQQALGQGPQFIFQYYREEENGRGNFPPRFSGLQFPNYSSELNVNALELDDSALYLCASSLEGPSSSREQYFGPGTRLTVT.

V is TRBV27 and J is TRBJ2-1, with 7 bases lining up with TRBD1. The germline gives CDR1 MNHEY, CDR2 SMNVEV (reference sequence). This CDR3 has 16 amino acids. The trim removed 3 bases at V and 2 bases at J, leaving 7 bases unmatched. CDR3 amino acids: CASSLTGFPAYNEQFF. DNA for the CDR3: TGTGCCAGCAGTTTGACAGGGTTCCCTGCCTACAATGAGCAGTTCTTC.

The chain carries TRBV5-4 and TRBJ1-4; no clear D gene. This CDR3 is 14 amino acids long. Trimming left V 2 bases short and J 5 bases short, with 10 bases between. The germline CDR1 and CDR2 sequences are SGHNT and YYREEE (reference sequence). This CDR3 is CASSLPGQNEKLFF. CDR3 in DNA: TGTGCCAGCAGCTTACCAGGTCAAAATGAAAAACTGTTTTTT.

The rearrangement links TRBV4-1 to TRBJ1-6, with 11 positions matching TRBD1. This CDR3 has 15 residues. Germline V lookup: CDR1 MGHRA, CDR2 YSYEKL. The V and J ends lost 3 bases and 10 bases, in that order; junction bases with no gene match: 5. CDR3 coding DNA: TGCGCCAGCAGCCAGGACAGGGGGCAAAGGTCACCCCTCCACTTT. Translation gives CASSQDRGQRSPLHF.

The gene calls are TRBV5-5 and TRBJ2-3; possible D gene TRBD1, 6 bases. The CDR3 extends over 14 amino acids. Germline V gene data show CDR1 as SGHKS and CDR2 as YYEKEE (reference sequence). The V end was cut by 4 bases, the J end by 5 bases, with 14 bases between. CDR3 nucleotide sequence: TGTGCCAGCAGCCCTCCCGGACAGCTAGATACGCAGTATTTT. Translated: CASSPPGQLDTQYF.

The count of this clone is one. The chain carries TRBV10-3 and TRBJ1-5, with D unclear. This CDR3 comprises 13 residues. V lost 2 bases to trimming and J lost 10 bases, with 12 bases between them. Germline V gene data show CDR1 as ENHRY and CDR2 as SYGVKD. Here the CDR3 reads CAISEISVFPQHF. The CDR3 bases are TGTGCCATCAGTGAGATTTCCGTCTTCCCCCAGCATTTT.

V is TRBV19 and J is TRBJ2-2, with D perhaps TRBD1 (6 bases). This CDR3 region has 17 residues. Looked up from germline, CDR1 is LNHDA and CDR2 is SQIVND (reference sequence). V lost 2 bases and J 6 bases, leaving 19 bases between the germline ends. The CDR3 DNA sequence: TGTGCCAGTAGTATACCGACAGGTCCTATCAGAGCCGGGGAGCTGTTTTTT. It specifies CASSIPTGPIRAGELFF.